This TCR beta chain came from a study of blood T cell repertoires in COVID-19. The method was immunoSEQ multiplex PCR; TCRdb's version includes in-frame clones alone and lacks a portion of them. The profile shows about 160,000 clones, approximately 86% of them singletons. The germline V gene encodes CDR1 SGHTA and CDR2 FQGTGA. J lost 0 bases, V lost 5 bases, and 21 bases had no gene match. The CDR3 loop spans 21 amino acids. One Seattle source followed patients from active infection through their disease course. The chain is built from TRBV7-3 and TRBJ1-1; 10 bases match TRBD1. This TCR derives from a man older than 75 with COVID-19, enrolled during active disease. The sequencing sample was made of peripheral blood. CDR3 in amino acids: CASSPTSRDRGLSYVNTEAFF. The CDR3 DNA is TGTGCCAGCAGCCCAACTTCGAGGGACAGGGGCCTCAGTTATGTGAACACTGAAGCTTTCTTT.